This T cell receptor beta chain was found in a study of cytomegalovirus exposure and HLA in healthy donors. At the level of the study: Earlier work reported 100 million to 130 million unique TCR beta sequences from some 180 million T cells. Findings of the study overall: Sequencing had likely introduced a cluster of highly shared sequence variants as an artifact. Three of the chains that were CMV-associated were confirmed in vitro to be specific for CMV antigens.

On this clone: Its cognate antigen is unknown.

Trimming cost V 5 bases and J 8 bases; bases outside gene matches: 8. The germline V gene encodes CDR1 MNHEY and CDR2 SVGAGI. This CDR3 has 13 residues. The PCR had 60 Vbeta and 13 Jbeta primers. The data were produced by immunoSEQ multiplex PCR, yet TCRdb's version contains in-frame clones alone and is incomplete. Of 150,000 to 200,000 clones listed, around 78% are singletons. The sequencing input was PBMCs. The chain joins TRBV6-5 to TRBJ1-2; 7 nucleotides agree with TRBD1. This TCR derives from a woman aged 25 to 45 in good health and CMV-seropositive. CDR3 residues: CASSRTGSGGYTF. DNA of the CDR3: TGTGCCAGCAGTCGGACAGGATCGGGAGGCTACACCTTC.